This T cell receptor (beta chain) was captured by sequencing in a study of blood T cells in healthy people across ages. Germline-derived CDR1 and CDR2 are DFQATT and SNEGSKA (reference sequence). Trimming shortened V by 6 bases and J by 13 bases, and 34 bases separated the two germline ends. The CDR3 is 17 amino acids. With a J-beta primer mix and a sample-barcoded 5' primer, a second PCR ran about 6 to 11 cycles. TCRdb re-derived calls from the 5' RACE reads in MiXCR, one entry per CDR3 protein. The sample lists hundreds of thousands of distinct CDR3 sequences; about 47% were seen once. Sample: blood. The source of this sequence is a man older than 75 in good health. The gene calls are TRBV20-1 and TRBJ2-4; the D gene could be TRBD1 or TRBD2 (5 bases each). As DNA, the CDR3 is TGCAGTGCGCCAGCGGTAGGCGCGGACATGGGGTCTGATGAGCAGTACTTC. It codes for CSAPAVGADMGSDEQYF.